Each of the 5 T cell receptor beta chains below was sequenced from the same sample in a study of T-cell memory formation after mild COVID-19 (dated by TCRdb to about 2021). Preparation of the library involved 5' RACE. This sample was sequenced with an Illumina NovaSeq 6000. TCRdb passed the public sequencing reads through fastp at Q25 and MiXCR, retaining productive beta sequences. Duplicate CDR3 protein sequences are folded into a single record with the most common DNA and genes. Across this sample there are approximately 150,000 distinct CDR3 sequences, with approximately 15% seen only once. The ten largest make up 13% to 15% of the sample. The sequenced sample consisted of PBMCs or a T cell subset sorted from them (not recorded which). The receptors stem from an adult woman who had mild COVID-19 (a few samples of this study predate the infection). The sample titles of this study are shuffled in the database, so cell type and time point are left out; the donor was told from shared clones.

The chain carries TRBV2 and TRBJ2-5, with TRBD1 identical over 11 bases. The CDR3 runs to 15 residues. The V and J ends lost 5 bases and 3 bases, in that order; junction bases with no gene match: 5. Germline assignment: CDR1 SNHLY and CDR2 FYNNEI. The CDR3 is CASSKGTGGKETQYF. The CDR3 DNA sequence: TGTGCCAGCAGTAAGGGGACAGGGGGAAAAGAGACCCAGTACTTC.

This clonotype was observed a few times. This chain connects TRBV12-3 or TRBV12-4 to TRBJ2-7; D is undetermined. Deletions cut 4 bases from V and 1 base from J, with 11 bases between. The CDR3 loop spans 14 amino acids. The CDR3 protein is CASSSLPGSYEQYF. The CDR3 region has the DNA TGTGCCAGCAGTTCCCTTCCAGGATCCTACGAGCAGTACTTC.

This clonotype was picked up a small number of times. The chain uses TRBV14 and TRBJ2-6; possibly TRBD1 for D (6 bases). V was trimmed by 2 bases and J by 1 base, leaving 15 bases between them. The CDR3 spans 18 residues. Germline V CDR1 and CDR2: SGHDN, FVKESK. The CDR3 sequence: CASSQIRRRGSGANVLTF. For the CDR3, the DNA is TGTGCCAGCAGCCAAATCAGACGAAGGGGGTCTGGGGCCAACGTCCTGACTTTC.

The chain carries TRBV7-6 and TRBJ2-7; TRBD2 aligns across 7 bases. The germline gives CDR1 SGHVS, CDR2 FNYEAQ. This CDR3 has 12 residues. V shed 5 bases, J shed 6 bases, and the junction held 4 bases outside the gene matches. The CDR3 loop is CASSLGRGEQYF. CDR3 DNA sequence: TGTGCCAGCAGCCTAGGGAGGGGCGAGCAGTACTTC.

CDR3 amino acids: CATRGTEETQYF. CDR3 nucleotide sequence: TGTGCCACCCGGGGGACAGAAGAGACCCAGTACTTC. The chain has TRBV7-8 and TRBJ2-5; TRBD1 might be the D (7 bases). Germline lookup yields CDR1 SGHVS and CDR2 FQNEAQ. This CDR3 contains 12 residues. Trimming removed 10 bases at V and 3 bases at J, with 12 bases between. Complete variable domain (other parts from reference TRBV7-8 and TRBJ2-5): GAGVSQSPRYKVAKRGQDVALRCDPISGHVSLFWYQQALGQGPEFLTYFQNEAQLDKSGLPSDRFFAERPEGSVSTLKIQRTQQEDSAVYLCATRGTEETQYFGPGTRLLVL.